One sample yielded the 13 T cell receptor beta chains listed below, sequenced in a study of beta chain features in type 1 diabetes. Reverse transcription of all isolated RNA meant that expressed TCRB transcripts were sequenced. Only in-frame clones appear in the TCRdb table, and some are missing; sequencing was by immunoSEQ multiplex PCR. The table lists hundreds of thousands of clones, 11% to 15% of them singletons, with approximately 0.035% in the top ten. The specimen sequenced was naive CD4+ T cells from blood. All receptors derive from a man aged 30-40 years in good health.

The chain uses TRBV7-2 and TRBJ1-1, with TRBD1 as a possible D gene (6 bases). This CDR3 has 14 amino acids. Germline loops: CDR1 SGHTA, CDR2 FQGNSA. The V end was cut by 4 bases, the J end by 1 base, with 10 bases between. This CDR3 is CASSSKGQNTEAFF. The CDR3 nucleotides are TGTGCCAGCAGCTCGAAGGGACAGAACACTGAAGCTTTCTTT.

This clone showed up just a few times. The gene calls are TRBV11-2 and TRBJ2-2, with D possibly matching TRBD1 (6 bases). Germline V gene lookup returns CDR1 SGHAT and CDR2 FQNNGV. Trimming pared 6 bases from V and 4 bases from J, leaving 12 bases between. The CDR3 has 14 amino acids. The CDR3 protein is CASRLTGSTGELFF. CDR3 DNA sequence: TGTGCCAGCAGATTGACAGGCAGCACCGGGGAGCTGTTTTTT.

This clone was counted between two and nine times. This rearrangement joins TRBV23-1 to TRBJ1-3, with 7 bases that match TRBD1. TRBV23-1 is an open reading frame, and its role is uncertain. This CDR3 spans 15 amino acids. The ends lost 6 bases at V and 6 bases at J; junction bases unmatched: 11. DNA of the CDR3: TGCGCCAGCAGCCAAGTCGACAGGGTGGAAAACACCATATATTTT. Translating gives CASSQVDRVENTIYF.

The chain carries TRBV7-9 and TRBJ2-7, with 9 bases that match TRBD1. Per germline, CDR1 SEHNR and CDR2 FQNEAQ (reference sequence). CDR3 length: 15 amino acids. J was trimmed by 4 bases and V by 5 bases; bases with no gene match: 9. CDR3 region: CASSRYEGQGYEQYF. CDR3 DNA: TGTGCCAGCAGCCGCTACGAGGGACAGGGTTACGAGCAGTACTTC.

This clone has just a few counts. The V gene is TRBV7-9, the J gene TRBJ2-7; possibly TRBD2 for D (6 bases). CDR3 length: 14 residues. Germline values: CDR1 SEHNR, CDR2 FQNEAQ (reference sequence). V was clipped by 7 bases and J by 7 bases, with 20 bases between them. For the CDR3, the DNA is TGTGCCAGCACCCTCGGGGAGGTAGGAGGAGAGCAGTACTTC. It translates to CASTLGEVGGEQYF.

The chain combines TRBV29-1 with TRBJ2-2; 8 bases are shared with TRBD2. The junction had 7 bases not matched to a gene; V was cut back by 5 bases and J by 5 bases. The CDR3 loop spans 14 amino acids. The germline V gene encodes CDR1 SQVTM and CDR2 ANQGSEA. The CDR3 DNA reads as TGCAGCGTTCGTACGAGCGGGAGTACCGGGGAGCTGTTTTTT. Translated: CSVRTSGSTGELFF.

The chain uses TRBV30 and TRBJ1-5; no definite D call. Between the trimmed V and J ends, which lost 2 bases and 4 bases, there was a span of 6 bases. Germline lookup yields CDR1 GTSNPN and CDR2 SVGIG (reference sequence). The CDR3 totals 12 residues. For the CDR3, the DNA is TGTGCCTGGAGTCGAGAAAATCAGCCCCAGCATTTT. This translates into CAWSRENQPQHF.

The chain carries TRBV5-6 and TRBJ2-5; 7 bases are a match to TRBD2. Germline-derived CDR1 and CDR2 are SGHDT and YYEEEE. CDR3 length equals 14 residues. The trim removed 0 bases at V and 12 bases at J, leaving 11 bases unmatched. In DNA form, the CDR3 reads TGTGCCAGCAGCTTGGGCGTGACTAGCTCTCGGGAGTACTTC. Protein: CASSLGVTSSREYF.

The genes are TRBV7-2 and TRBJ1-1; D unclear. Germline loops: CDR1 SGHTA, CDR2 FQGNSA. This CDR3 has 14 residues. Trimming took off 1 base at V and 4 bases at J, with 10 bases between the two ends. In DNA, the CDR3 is TGTGCCAGCAGCTTAGTCGGCGCGGGCACTGAAGCTTTCTTT. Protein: CASSLVGAGTEAFF.

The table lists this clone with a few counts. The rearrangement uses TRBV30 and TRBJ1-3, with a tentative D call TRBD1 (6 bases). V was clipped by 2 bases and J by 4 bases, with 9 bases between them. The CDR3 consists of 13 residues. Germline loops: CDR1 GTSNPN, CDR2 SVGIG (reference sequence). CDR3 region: CAWSQGSGNTIYF. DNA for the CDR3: TGTGCCTGGAGTCAGGGGTCAGGAAACACCATATATTTT.

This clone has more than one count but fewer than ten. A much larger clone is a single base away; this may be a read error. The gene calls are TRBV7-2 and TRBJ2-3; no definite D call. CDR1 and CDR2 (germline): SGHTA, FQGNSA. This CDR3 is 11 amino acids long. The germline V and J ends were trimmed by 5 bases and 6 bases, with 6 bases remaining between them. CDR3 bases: TGTGCCAGCAGCCCCAGGGATACGCAGTATTTT. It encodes CASSPRDTQYF.

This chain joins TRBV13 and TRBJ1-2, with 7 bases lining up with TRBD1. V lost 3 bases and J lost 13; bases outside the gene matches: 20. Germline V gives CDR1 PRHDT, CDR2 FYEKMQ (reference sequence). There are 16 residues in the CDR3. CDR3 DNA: TGTGCCAGCAGCTTCCCGACAGGGCGGATGCCTATTAGATCCACCTTC. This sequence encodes CASSFPTGRMPIRSTF.

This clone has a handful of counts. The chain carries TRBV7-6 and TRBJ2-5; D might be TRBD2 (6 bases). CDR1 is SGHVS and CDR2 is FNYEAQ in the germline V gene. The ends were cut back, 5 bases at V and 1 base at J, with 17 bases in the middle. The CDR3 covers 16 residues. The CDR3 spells CASSAIGGRVQETQYF. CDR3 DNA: TGTGCCAGCAGCGCTATCGGGGGAAGGGTCCAAGAGACCCAGTACTTC.